The 32 T cell receptor beta chains below all came from one sample that was sequenced in a study of shared clonotypes between healthy human individuals. Profiling relied on immunoSEQ multiplex PCR, and the TCRdb table lists in-frame clones only, not all of them. The table includes some 740,000 clones, 85% to 95% detected once. Naive CD8 cells lacked CD45RO, underwent positive selection for CCR7 and left out terminally differentiated effector memory CD45RA+ cells. What was sequenced was naive CD8+ T cells sorted from blood. These receptors all stem from a man aged 25 to 45 in good health.

The chain uses TRBV4-3 and TRBJ2-7; TRBD1 matches at 10 bases. The J segment lost 2 bases and the V segment lost 0 bases, leaving 7 bases of the junction unmatched. The germline V gene encodes CDR1 LGHNA and CDR2 YSLEER. The CDR3 is 17 amino acids. The CDR3 is CASSQDIGTGDTYEQYF. The CDR3 nucleotides are TGCGCCAGCAGCCAAGATATTGGGACAGGGGATACCTACGAGCAGTACTTC.

The rearrangement links TRBV6-5 to TRBJ2-2; maybe TRBD2 (5 bases). V lost 1 base to trimming and J lost 3 bases, with 9 bases between them. From germline, CDR1 is MNHEY and CDR2 SVGAGI. The length of the CDR3 is 15 residues. DNA of the CDR3: TGTGCCAGCAGTTACTTGACCGGGGACACCGGGGAGCTGTTTTTT. Protein product: CASSYLTGDTGELFF.

This chain connects TRBV13 to TRBJ2-7, with TRBD2 identical over 14 bases. This CDR3 is 16 amino acids long. Trimming took 5 bases from V and 6 from J; bases not matched to a gene: 9. Germline-derived CDR1 and CDR2 are PRHDT and FYEKMQ (reference sequence). CDR3 loop: CASSGPGLAGVSEQYF. Written as DNA, the CDR3 is TGTGCCAGCAGCGGGCCGGGACTAGCGGGAGTGAGCGAGCAGTACTTC. The full variable domain, in which reference TRBV13 and TRBJ2-7 provide the parts outside the CDR3, is AAGVIQSPRHLIKEKRETATLKCYPIPRHDTVYWYQQGPGQDPQFLISFYEKMQSDKGSIPDRFSAQQFSDYHSELNMSSLELGDSALYFCASSGPGLAGVSEQYFGPGTRLTVT.

The chain is built from TRBV6-6 and TRBJ1-2; D gene ambiguous. CDR1 and CDR2 (germline): MNHNY, SVGAGI (reference sequence). The CDR3 consists of 13 residues. Trimming took off 0 bases at V and 6 bases at J, with 8 bases between the two ends. This chain's CDR3 is CASSYSIRDGYTF. The DNA for the CDR3 is TGTGCCAGCAGTTACTCGATTAGGGATGGCTACACCTTC.

CDR3 amino acids: CARRRLGTEARADTQYF. CDR3 nucleotides: TGTGCCAGAAGAAGGCTGGGAACCGAGGCCCGGGCAGATACGCAGTATTTT. V and J are TRBV5-3 and TRBJ2-3; D unclear. TRBV5-3 is filed as an ORF, its function uncertain. The CDR3 is made up of 17 amino acids. V was pared by 5 bases and J by 4 bases, with 23 bases between.

V usage is TRBV5-6 and J usage is TRBJ1-1, with 7 positions matching TRBD1. The CDR3 is 14 amino acids. Trimming took 5 bases from V and 2 from J; bases not matched to a gene: 6. Germline CDR1 SGHDT, CDR2 YYEEEE. CDR3 loop: CASSIGGVNTEAFF. CDR3 coding DNA: TGTGCCAGCAGTATAGGGGGCGTCAACACTGAAGCTTTCTTT.

The chain joins TRBV2 to TRBJ1-1, with a tentative D call TRBD1 (5 bases). The CDR3 sequence is 12 residues long. Trimming removed 8 bases from V and 5 bases from J, with 12 bases in between. Looked up from germline, CDR1 is SNHLY and CDR2 is FYNNEI. CDR3 nucleotide sequence: TGTGCCAGCCTCAGGGCTGGGACTGAAGCTTTCTTT. Translating it yields CASLRAGTEAFF.

The V and J genes are TRBV5-1 and TRBJ2-1, with TRBD2 identical over 9 bases. From germline, CDR1 is SGHRS and CDR2 YFSETQ. Unmatched junction bases numbered 10, after V lost 4 bases and J lost 8 bases. The CDR3 consists of 15 residues. The CDR3 DNA follows: TGCGCCAGCAGCGTAGCGGGAGCGTTTTTAGATGAGCAGTTCTTC. Amino acids: CASSVAGAFLDEQFF. Supplemented by reference TRBV5-1 and TRBJ2-1, the full variable domain reads KAGVTQTPRYLIKTRGQQVTLSCSPISGHRSVSWYQQTPGQGLQFLFEYFSETQRNKGNFPGRFSGRQFSNSRSEMNVSTLELGDSALYLCASSVAGAFLDEQFFGPGTRLTVL.

The chain recombines TRBV4-1 with TRBJ2-3, with 8 bases lining up with TRBD2. CDR1 MGHRA and CDR2 YSYEKL come from the germline V gene. The ends lost 2 bases at V and 3 bases at J; junction bases unmatched: 7. The CDR3 sequence is 16 residues long. The CDR3 DNA follows: TGCGCCAGCAGCCAATTTGCGGGAGGAGGGACAGATACGCAGTATTTT. It encodes CASSQFAGGGTDTQYF.

The chain carries TRBV6-5 and TRBJ1-3; possibly TRBD1 for D (6 bases). The CDR3 consists of 16 residues. Germline CDR1 MNHEY, CDR2 SVGAGI. The V end was cut by 2 bases, the J end by 4 bases, with 15 bases between. As DNA, the CDR3 is TGTGCCAGCAGTTACGTCAACCAGGGGCTCGGAAACACCATATATTTT. As protein: CASSYVNQGLGNTIYF.

The chain carries TRBV25-1 and TRBJ2-5; 8 bases map to TRBD2. Trimming at V came to 7 bases and at J to 5 bases, leaving 21 bases not matched to a gene. CDR1 MGHDK and CDR2 SYGVNS come from the germline V gene. There are 18 residues in the CDR3. The CDR3 sequence: CASIGWDPLAGPLETQYF. The CDR3 DNA sequence: TGTGCCAGCATTGGCTGGGATCCCTTAGCGGGACCACTGGAGACCCAGTACTTC.

The chain is built from TRBV14 and TRBJ2-3; TRBD1 or TRBD2 may be the D gene (5 bases each). CDR1 SGHDN and CDR2 FVKESK come from the germline V gene. V was pared by 6 bases and J by 2 bases, with 15 bases between. There are 15 residues in the CDR3. DNA for the CDR3: TGTGCCAGCAGAAGAGGGGCCAGACTCACAGATACGCAGTATTTT. Residues: CASRRGARLTDTQYF.

The CDR3 DNA is TGTGCCAGCAGGGACCCAAACACCGGGGAGCTGTTTTTT. Protein product: CASRDPNTGELFF. The chain combines TRBV11-3 with TRBJ2-2; no clear D. Germline CDR1 and CDR2: SGHNT and YENEEA. The CDR3 is 13 residues long. Between the trimmed V and J ends, which lost 6 bases and 2 bases, there was a span of 7 bases.

The J gene is TRBJ2-3, the V gene TRBV11-3, with 12 bases fitting TRBD2. From germline, CDR1 is SGHNT and CDR2 YENEEA. V trimming: 4 bases; J trimming: 0 bases; junction bases outside the gene matches: 8. This CDR3 is 18 amino acids long. Here the CDR3 reads CASSSRLAGVYSTDTQYF. As DNA, the CDR3 is TGTGCCAGCAGCTCGCGACTAGCGGGAGTTTATAGCACAGATACGCAGTATTTT.

The V gene is TRBV13, the J gene TRBJ1-1, with a tentative D call TRBD1 (5 bases). Germline V gene data show CDR1 as PRHDT and CDR2 as FYEKMQ (reference sequence). The V end lost 4 bases, the J end lost 1 base, and 28 bases lay between the germline ends. The length of the CDR3 is 20 residues. CDR3 nucleotide sequence: TGTGCCAGCAGCTCGAACGGGGCCAAAACACCCAGCCAGGGGAACACTGAAGCTTTCTTT. Protein: CASSSNGAKTPSQGNTEAFF.

The CDR3 DNA reads TGTGCCAGCAGTTCTACCTACCTAAAGCGGGAGACTTCCTACGAGCAGTACTTC. Translating it yields CASSSTYLKRETSYEQYF. The chain joins TRBV28 to TRBJ2-7; 8 bases agree with TRBD2. The V segment lost 4 bases and the J segment 1 base; nucleotides outside the gene matches: 15. Germline CDR1 is MDHEN and CDR2 is SYDVKM. The CDR3 sequence is 18 residues long. The whole variable domain, remainder taken from reference TRBV28 and TRBJ2-7, is DVKVTQSSRYLVKRTGEKVFLECVQDMDHENMFWYRQDPGLGLRLIYFSYDVKMKEKGDIPEGYSVSREKKERFSLILESASTNQTSMYLCASSSTYLKRETSYEQYFGPGTRLTVT.

This sequence joins TRBV5-6 and TRBJ2-1; D possibly corresponds to TRBD2 (6 bases). The germline gives CDR1 SGHDT, CDR2 YYEEEE. This CDR3 spans 13 amino acids. V dropped 4 bases and J dropped 8 bases, with 13 bases sitting between them. The CDR3 nucleotides are TGTGCCAGCAGCCCGGGGGAACGGGATGAGCAGTTCTTC. Translating it yields CASSPGERDEQFF.

Written as DNA, the CDR3 is TGTGCCAGCAGCGTAGAGGCGGGAGGGCCTAACAATGAGCAGTTCTTC. It encodes CASSVEAGGPNNEQFF. The chain employs TRBV9 and TRBJ2-1, with 9 bases that match TRBD2. Trimming at V came to 0 bases and at J to 5 bases, leaving 6 bases not matched to a gene. The CDR3 length is 16 residues. Germline V CDR1 and CDR2: SGDLS, YYNGEE.

The rearrangement links TRBV27 to TRBJ1-4; no clear D gene. Germline V gene data show CDR1 as MNHEY and CDR2 as SMNVEV (reference sequence). Deletions cut 6 bases from V and 0 bases from J, with 5 bases between. This CDR3 is 13 amino acids long. CDR3 region: CASREPTNEKLFF. DNA for the CDR3: TGTGCCAGCAGAGAGCCAACTAATGAAAAACTGTTTTTT.

Comment on this clone: Other DNA sequences within the sample encode an identical CDR3. V gene TRBV11-2 combines with J gene TRBJ2-1; 10 nucleotides line up with TRBD2. CDR1 SGHAT and CDR2 FQNNGV come from the germline V gene. This CDR3 spans 17 amino acids. The junction had 8 bases not matched to a gene; V was cut back by 1 base and J by 5 bases. CDR3 DNA: TGTGCCAGCAGCTTAGGGACGAGCGGGAGGGCCAACAATGAGCAGTTCTTC. This gives the protein CASSLGTSGRANNEQFF.

V and J are TRBV9 and TRBJ2-2; no firm D call. CDR1 is SGDLS, CDR2 YYNGEE, per germline. The CDR3 spans 12 residues. With 4 bases removed from V and 4 bases from J, the gap between germline ends came to 5 bases. This chain's CDR3 is CASSPSTGELFF. In DNA form, the CDR3 reads TGTGCCAGCAGCCCATCCACCGGGGAGCTGTTTTTT.

The chain carries TRBV27 and TRBJ2-1; possibly TRBD2 for D (5 bases). V was trimmed by 3 bases and J by 6 bases, leaving 18 bases between them. Germline loops: CDR1 MNHEY, CDR2 SMNVEV (reference sequence). The CDR3 has 16 amino acids. CDR3 in amino acids: CASSLQWWESGNEQFF. DNA of the CDR3: TGTGCCAGCAGTTTGCAGTGGTGGGAGTCTGGCAATGAGCAGTTCTTC.

The rearrangement links TRBV7-9 to TRBJ2-1; 7 positions agree with TRBD2. CDR1 SEHNR and CDR2 FQNEAQ come from the germline V gene (reference sequence). This CDR3 comprises 15 residues. J was trimmed by 6 bases and V by 2 bases; bases with no gene match: 7. The DNA of the CDR3 is TGTGCCAGCAGCTTAAGACTAGCCGATATCAATGAGCAGTTCTTC. It translates to CASSLRLADINEQFF.

This clone was observed a single time. J is TRBJ2-1 and V is TRBV4-1; TRBD2 matches 7 bases. The CDR3 spans 13 residues. Germline values: CDR1 MGHRA, CDR2 YSYEKL. V lost 1 base to trimming and J lost 10 bases; unmatched junction nucleotides: 4. CDR3 bases: TGCGCCAGCAGCCAAGCGATGGGGGGGGAGCAGTTCTTC. Amino acids: CASSQAMGGEQFF.

The chain is built from TRBV2 and TRBJ2-7; D gene uncertain. The CDR3 is 13 residues long. The V gene lost 8 bases and the J gene lost 7 bases, with 18 bases spanning the gap. Germline assignment: CDR1 SNHLY and CDR2 FYNNEI. CDR3 sequence: CASDRTIQWEQYF. The DNA for the CDR3 is TGTGCCAGCGATAGGACGATCCAATGGGAGCAGTACTTC.

This chain connects TRBV4-1 to TRBJ2-3; 7 bases fit TRBD1. In germline, CDR1 is MGHRA, CDR2 YSYEKL. The V segment lost 4 bases and the J segment 3 bases; nucleotides outside the gene matches: 7. The CDR3 extends over 15 amino acids. The CDR3 protein is CASSPGTVRTDTQYF. CDR3 nucleotides: TGCGCCAGCAGCCCCGGGACAGTTCGGACAGATACGCAGTATTTT.

J is TRBJ2-1 and V is TRBV10-3; the match to TRBD2 covers 13 bases. The germline V gene has CDR1 ENHRY and CDR2 SYGVKD. The CDR3 sequence is 16 residues long. J lost 6 bases, V lost 6 bases, and 8 bases had no gene match. The CDR3 region has the DNA TGTGCCATCAGACCCGGACTAGCGGGAGTTCGCAATGAGCAGTTCTTC. This encodes CAIRPGLAGVRNEQFF.

The chain employs TRBV6-4 and TRBJ2-2; D is ambiguous. Germline CDR1 and CDR2: MRHNA and SNTAGT. Trimming removed 2 bases at V and 7 bases at J, with 5 bases between. The CDR3 is 12 amino acids. The CDR3 protein is CASSDGFGELFF. CDR3 coding DNA: TGTGCCAGCAGTGACGGGTTCGGGGAGCTGTTTTTT.

The chain recombines TRBV11-3 with TRBJ2-2; no definite D call. CDR3 length: 13 residues. From germline, CDR1 is SGHNT and CDR2 YENEEA. V was shortened by 7 bases and J by 0 bases, with 6 bases between the two germline ends. CDR3 DNA sequence: TGTGCCAGCAAGGCGCCGAACACCGGGGAGCTGTTTTTT. Its translation: CASKAPNTGELFF. The full variable domain, in which reference TRBV11-3 and TRBJ2-2 provide the parts outside the CDR3, is EAGVVQSPRYKIIEKKQPVAFWCNPISGHNTLYWYLQNLGQGPELLIRYENEEAVDDSQLPKDRFSAERLKGVDSTLKIQPAELGDSAVYLCASKAPNTGELFFGEGSRLTVL.

The rearrangement joins TRBV19 to TRBJ1-1, with D unclear. V dropped 3 bases and J dropped 0 bases, with 8 bases sitting between them. CDR1 and CDR2 (germline): LNHDA, SQIVND (reference sequence). The CDR3 consists of 14 residues. The CDR3 loop reads CASSIRAMNTEAFF. CDR3 nucleotide sequence: TGTGCCAGTAGTATTAGGGCGATGAACACTGAAGCTTTCTTT.

This chain joins TRBV18 and TRBJ2-1, with D perhaps TRBD1 (5 bases). Germline lookup yields CDR1 KGHSH and CDR2 LQKENI. CDR3 length equals 11 residues. With 6 bases removed from V and 6 bases from J, the gap between germline ends came to 6 bases. CDR3: CASSQGNEQFF. The CDR3 DNA sequence: TGTGCCAGCTCCCAGGGCAATGAGCAGTTCTTC. The whole variable domain, filled in from reference TRBV18 and TRBJ2-1, reads NAGVMQNPRHLVRRRGQEARLRCSPMKGHSHVYWYRQLPEEGLKFMVYLQKENIIDESGMPKERFSAEFPKEGPSILRIQQVVRGDSAAYFCASSQGNEQFFGPGTRLTVL.

The chain links TRBV7-8 to TRBJ1-1; D gene uncertain. Germline CDR1 SGHVS, CDR2 FQNEAQ. Trimming pared 1 base from V and 10 bases from J, leaving 7 bases between. The CDR3 sequence is 11 residues long. The CDR3 DNA reads TGTGCCAGCAGCTTAGGTTCAGGAGCTTTCTTT. Protein product: CASSLGSGAFF.